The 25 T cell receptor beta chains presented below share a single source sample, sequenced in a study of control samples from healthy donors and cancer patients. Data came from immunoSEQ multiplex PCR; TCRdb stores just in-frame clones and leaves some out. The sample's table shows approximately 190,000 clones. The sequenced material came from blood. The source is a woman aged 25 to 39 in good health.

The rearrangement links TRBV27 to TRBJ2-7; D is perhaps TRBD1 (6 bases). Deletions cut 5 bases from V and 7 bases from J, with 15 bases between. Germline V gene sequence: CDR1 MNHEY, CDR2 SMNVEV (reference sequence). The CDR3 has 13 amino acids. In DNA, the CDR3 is TGTGCCAGCAGTAGGGACATCCTCTTTGAGCAGTACTTC. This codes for CASSRDILFEQYF.

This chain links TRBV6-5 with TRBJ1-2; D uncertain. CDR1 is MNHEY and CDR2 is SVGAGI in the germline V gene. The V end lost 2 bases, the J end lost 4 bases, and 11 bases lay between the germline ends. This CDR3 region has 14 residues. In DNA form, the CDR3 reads TGTGCCAGCAGTTACAAGGGATCGGGCTATGGCTACACCTTC. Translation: CASSYKGSGYGYTF.

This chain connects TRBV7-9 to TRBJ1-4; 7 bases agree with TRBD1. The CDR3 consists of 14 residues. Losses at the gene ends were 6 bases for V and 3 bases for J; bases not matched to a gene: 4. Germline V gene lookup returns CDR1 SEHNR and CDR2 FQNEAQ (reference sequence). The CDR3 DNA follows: TGTGCCAGCAGTTCCGGGACAGCTAATGAAAAACTGTTTTTT. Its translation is CASSSGTANEKLFF.

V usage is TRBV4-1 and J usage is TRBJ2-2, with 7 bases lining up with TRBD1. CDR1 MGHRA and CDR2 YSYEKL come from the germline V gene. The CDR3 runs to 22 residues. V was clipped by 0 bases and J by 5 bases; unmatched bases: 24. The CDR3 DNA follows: TGCGCCAGCAGCCAAGATGCGTTAAGGGACAGAGTCCAGATAAGAGGAACCGGGGAGCTGTTTTTT. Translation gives CASSQDALRDRVQIRGTGELFF.

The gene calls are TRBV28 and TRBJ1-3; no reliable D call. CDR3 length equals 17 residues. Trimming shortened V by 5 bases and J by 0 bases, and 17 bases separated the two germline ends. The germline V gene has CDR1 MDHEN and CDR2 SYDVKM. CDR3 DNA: TGTGCCAGCAGTCCGACCCGTGACCGAAACTCTGGAAACACCATATATTTT. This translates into CASSPTRDRNSGNTIYF. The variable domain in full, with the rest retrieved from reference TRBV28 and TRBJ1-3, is DVKVTQSSRYLVKRTGEKVFLECVQDMDHENMFWYRQDPGLGLRLIYFSYDVKMKEKGDIPEGYSVSREKKERFSLILESASTNQTSMYLCASSPTRDRNSGNTIYFGEGSWLTVV.

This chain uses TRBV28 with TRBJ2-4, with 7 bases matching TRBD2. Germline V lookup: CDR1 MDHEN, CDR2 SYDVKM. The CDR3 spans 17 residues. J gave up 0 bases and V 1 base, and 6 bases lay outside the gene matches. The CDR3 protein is CASSLLWTRRAKNIQYF. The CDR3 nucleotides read TGTGCCAGCAGTTTATTGTGGACTAGACGAGCCAAAAACATTCAGTACTTC. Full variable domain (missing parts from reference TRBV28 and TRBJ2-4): DVKVTQSSRYLVKRTGEKVFLECVQDMDHENMFWYRQDPGLGLRLIYFSYDVKMKEKGDIPEGYSVSREKKERFSLILESASTNQTSMYLCASSLLWTRRAKNIQYFGAGTRLSVL.

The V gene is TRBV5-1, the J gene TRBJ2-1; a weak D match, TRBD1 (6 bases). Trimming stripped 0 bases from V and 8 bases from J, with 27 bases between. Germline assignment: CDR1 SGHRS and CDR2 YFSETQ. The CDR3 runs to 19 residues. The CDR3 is CASSLATYRDTRFSYEQFF. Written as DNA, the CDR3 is TGCGCCAGCAGCTTGGCCACGTACAGGGACACCCGCTTTTCATATGAGCAGTTCTTC.

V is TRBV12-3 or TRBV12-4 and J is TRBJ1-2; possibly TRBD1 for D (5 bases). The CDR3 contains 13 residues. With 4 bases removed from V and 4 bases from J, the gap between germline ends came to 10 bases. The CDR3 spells CASSSGLFYGYTF. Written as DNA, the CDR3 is TGTGCCAGCAGTTCGGGACTCTTCTATGGCTACACCTTC.

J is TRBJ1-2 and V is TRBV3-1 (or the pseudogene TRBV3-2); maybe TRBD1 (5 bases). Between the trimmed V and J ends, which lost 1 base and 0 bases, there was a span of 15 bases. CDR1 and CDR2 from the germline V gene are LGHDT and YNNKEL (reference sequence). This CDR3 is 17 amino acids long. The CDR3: CASSQAMVKGSNYGYTF. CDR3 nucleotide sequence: TGTGCCAGCAGCCAAGCTATGGTCAAGGGGTCTAACTATGGCTACACCTTC.

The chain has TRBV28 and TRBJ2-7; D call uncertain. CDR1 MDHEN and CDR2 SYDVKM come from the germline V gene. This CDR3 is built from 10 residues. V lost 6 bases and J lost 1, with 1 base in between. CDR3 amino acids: CASRSYEQYF. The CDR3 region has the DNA TGTGCCAGCAGATCCTACGAGCAGTACTTC.

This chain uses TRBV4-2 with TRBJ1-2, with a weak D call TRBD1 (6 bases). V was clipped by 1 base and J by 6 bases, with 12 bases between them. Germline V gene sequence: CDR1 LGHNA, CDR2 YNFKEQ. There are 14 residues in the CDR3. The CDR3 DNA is TGTGCCAGCAGCCAAGCTCCAGGGGTCGATGGCTACACCTTC. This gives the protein CASSQAPGVDGYTF.

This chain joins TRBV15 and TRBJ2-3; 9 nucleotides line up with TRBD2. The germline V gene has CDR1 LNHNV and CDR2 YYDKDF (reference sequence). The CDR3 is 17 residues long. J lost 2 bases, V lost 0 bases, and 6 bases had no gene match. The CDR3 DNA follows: TGTGCCACCAGCAGAGATTTTAGCGGGGGAACCACAGATACGCAGTATTTT. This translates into CATSRDFSGGTTDTQYF.

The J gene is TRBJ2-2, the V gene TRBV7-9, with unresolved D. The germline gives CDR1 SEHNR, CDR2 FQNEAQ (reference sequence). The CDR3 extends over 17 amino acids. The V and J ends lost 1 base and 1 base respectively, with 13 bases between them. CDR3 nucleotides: TGTGCCAGCAGCTTAGTTTCTAATTCAGGGAACACCGGGGAGCTGTTTTTT. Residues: CASSLVSNSGNTGELFF.

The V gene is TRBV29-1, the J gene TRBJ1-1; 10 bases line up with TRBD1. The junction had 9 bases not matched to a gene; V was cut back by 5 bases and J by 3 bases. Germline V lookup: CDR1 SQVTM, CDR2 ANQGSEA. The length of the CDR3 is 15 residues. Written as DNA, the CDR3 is TGCAGCGTTCAGGGGGCGGGACAGGGGTACACTGAAGCTTTCTTT. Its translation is CSVQGAGQGYTEAFF.

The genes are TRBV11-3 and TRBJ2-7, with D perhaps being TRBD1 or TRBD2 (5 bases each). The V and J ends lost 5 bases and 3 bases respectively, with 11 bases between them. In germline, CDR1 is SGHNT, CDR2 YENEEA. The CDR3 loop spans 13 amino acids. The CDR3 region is CASSPGADYEQYF. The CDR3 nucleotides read TGTGCCAGCAGCCCCGGGGCCGACTACGAGCAGTACTTC.

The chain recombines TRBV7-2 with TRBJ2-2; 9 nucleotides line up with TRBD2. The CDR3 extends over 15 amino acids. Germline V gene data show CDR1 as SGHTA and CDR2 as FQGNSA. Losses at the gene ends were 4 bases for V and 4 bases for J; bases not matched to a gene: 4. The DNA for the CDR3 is TGTGCCAGCAGCTATCTAGCGGGGACCACCGGGGAGCTGTTTTTT. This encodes CASSYLAGTTGELFF. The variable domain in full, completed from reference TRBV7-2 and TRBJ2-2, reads GAGVSQSPSNKVTEKGKDVELRCDPISGHTALYWYRQSLGQGLEFLIYFQGNSAPDKSGLPSDRFSAERTGGSVSTLTIQRTQQEDSAVYLCASSYLAGTTGELFFGEGSRLTVL.

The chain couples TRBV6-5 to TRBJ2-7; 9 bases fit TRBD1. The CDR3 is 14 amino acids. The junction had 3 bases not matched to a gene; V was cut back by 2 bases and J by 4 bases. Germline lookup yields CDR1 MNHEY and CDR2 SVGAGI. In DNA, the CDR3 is TGTGCCAGCAGTTACAAGGGACAGGGATACGAGCAGTACTTC. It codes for CASSYKGQGYEQYF.

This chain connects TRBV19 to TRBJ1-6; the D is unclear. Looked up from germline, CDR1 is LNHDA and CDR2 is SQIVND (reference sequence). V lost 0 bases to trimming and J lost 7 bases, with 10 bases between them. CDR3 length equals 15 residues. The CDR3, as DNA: TGTGCCAGTAGTATAGATCTTGCAGACAATTCACCCCTCCACTTT. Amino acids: CASSIDLADNSPLHF.

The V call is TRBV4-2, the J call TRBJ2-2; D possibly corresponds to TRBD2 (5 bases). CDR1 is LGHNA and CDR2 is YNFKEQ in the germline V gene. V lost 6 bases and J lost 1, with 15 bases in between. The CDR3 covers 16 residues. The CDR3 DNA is TGTGCCAGCAGTACCGGGGTAGGGAAGAACACCGGGGAGCTGTTTTTT. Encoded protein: CASSTGVGKNTGELFF.

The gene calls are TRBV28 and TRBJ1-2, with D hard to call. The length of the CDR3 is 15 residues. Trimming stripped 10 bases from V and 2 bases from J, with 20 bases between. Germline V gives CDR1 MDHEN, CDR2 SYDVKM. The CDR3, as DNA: TGTGCCACTAGCCCTCTTCTGGTCGACAACTATGGCTACACCTTC. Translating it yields CATSPLLVDNYGYTF.

CDR3 amino acids: CSASPRITNEKLFF. The CDR3 region has the DNA TGCAGTGCTAGTCCCCGGATAACTAATGAAAAACTGTTTTTT. V gene TRBV20-1 combines with J gene TRBJ1-4, with D hard to call. This CDR3 is 14 amino acids long. Trimming pared 3 bases from V and 1 base from J, leaving 9 bases between. CDR1 and CDR2 (germline): DFQATT, SNEGSKA (reference sequence).

CDR3 sequence: CASSLGRSGANVLTF. The CDR3 DNA follows: TGTGCCAGCAGTTTAGGCCGCTCTGGGGCCAACGTCCTGACTTTC. The chain has TRBV28 and TRBJ2-6; D is undetermined. Germline loops: CDR1 MDHEN, CDR2 SYDVKM. This CDR3 comprises 15 residues. Trimming pared 2 bases from V and 0 bases from J, leaving 5 bases between.

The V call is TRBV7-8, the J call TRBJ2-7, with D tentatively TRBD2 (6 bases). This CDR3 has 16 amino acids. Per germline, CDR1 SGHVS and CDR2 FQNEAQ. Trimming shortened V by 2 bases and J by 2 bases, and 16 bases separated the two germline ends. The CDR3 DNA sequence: TGTGCCAGCAGCTTAACCTCAAGGGGACTTCCCTACGAGCAGTACTTC. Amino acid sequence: CASSLTSRGLPYEQYF.

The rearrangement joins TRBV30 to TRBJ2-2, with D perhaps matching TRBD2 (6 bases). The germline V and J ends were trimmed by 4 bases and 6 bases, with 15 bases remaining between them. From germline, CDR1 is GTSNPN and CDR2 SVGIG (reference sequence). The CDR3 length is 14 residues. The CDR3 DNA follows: TGTGCCTGGATTTCGGGGGTGGGATCCGGGGAGCTGTTTTTT. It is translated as CAWISGVGSGELFF.

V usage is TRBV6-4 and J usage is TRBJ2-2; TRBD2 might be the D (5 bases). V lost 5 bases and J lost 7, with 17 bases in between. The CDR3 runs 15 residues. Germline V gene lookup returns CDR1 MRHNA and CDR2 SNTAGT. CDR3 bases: TGTGCCAGCAGTCCCCGCGGGCCTGGTGGCGGGGAGCTGTTTTTT. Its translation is CASSPRGPGGGELFF.